This T cell receptor beta chain stems from a study of blood T cells in healthy people across ages. It was with a sample-barcoded 5' primer and a J-beta primer mix that a second PCR of about 6 to 11 cycles was run. Every single cDNA molecule received a tag from a template-switch adaptor with 12 random nucleotides. TCRdb reprocessed the 5' RACE reads via MiXCR and lists one record per CDR3 protein. This table has about 580,000 distinct CDR3 sequences, around half appearing once. The table lists this clonotype with many counts. Its antigen is not identified. Study results and limitations: Naive and antigen-experienced cells could not be conclusively compared, given unsorted PBMCs. Diversity of TCR beta per million T cells declined in a roughly linear way with age.

Researchers collected ten milliliters of peripheral blood from every single donor. The sequence was obtained from an elderly man in good health. Sequenced sample: blood.

This CDR3 reads CASSPTGTSGRVSYNEQFF. In nucleotides, the CDR3 is TGTGCCAGCAGCCCGACCGGGACTAGCGGGAGAGTTTCCTACAATGAGCAGTTCTTC. V and J are TRBV6-1 and TRBJ2-1; 14 nucleotides line up with TRBD2. CDR3 length: 19 residues. With 6 bases clipped from V and 1 base from J, the junction kept 11 bases outside the gene matches. Germline CDR1 reads MNHNS; CDR2 reads SASEGT.